A selection of T cell receptor beta chains follows, all from one sample in a study of blood T cells in healthy people across ages. TCRdb processed the 5' RACE reads anew with MiXCR; each CDR3 protein has one entry. The table records 600,000 to 1,000,000 distinct CDR3 sequences, 58% of them present only once. The sample consisted of blood. Source of these receptors: a man aged 25-40 years in good health. Each CDR3 is given with its conserved first and last residue. Each record gives: D gene, V gene, clone size, J gene, CDR3 DNA, CDR3 protein. D genes are given only for firm matches. For some rows the clone size is stated as once, few or many, or as a class when expanded; others skip it.

>NA|TRBV6-5|NA|TRBJ1-2
TGTGCCAGCAGTTACTCCTCCGGTGGAGGAAGAGGCTATGGCTACACCTTC
CASSYSSGGGRGYGYTF
>TRBD1|TRBV20-1|NA|TRBJ1-5
TGCAGTGCGGCCCGGACAGGGGCGCATCAGCCCCAGCATTTT
CSAARTGAHQPQHF
>TRBD1|TRBV7-3|NA|TRBJ2-5
TGTGCCAGCAGCCCAGGGGGCTCCTCCCAAGAGACCCAGTACTTC
CASSPGGSSQETQYF
>NA|TRBV7-2|NA|TRBJ1-4
TGTGCCAGCACCCTCTCAGCGCTCTTAGGGGAAAAACTGTTTTTT
CASTLSALLGEKLFF
>NA|TRBV12-3/TRBV12-4|NA|TRBJ2-3
TGTGCCAGCAGCAACAGGGCCCCAGATACGCAGTATTTT
CASSNRAPDTQYF
>NA|TRBV7-2|few|TRBJ1-5
TGTGCCAGCAGCTTAGATGACGGGGCTTCGGCCCAGCATTTT
CASSLDDGASAQHF
>TRBD1|TRBV10-3|NA|TRBJ2-1
TGTGCCATCAGCGGACAGGGATTCAATGAGCAGTTCTTC
CAISGQGFNEQFF
>NA|TRBV6-2/TRBV6-3|NA|TRBJ1-5
TGTGCCAGCAGTTACTCCATGGGGTTACAGCCCCAGCATTTT
CASSYSMGLQPQHF
>TRBD1|TRBV20-1|NA|TRBJ2-7
TGCAGTGCTAGTGGGGGACAGGGGTTCTCCTACGAGCAGTACTTC
CSASGGQGFSYEQYF
>NA|TRBV5-1|NA|TRBJ2-7
TGCGCCAGCAGCTTTACCAGACAAGCCCCCTACGAGCAGTACTTC
CASSFTRQAPYEQYF
>TRBD1|TRBV25-1|few|TRBJ1-2
TGTGCCACCCGCACAGGGGGCACTGGCTACACCTTC
CATRTGGTGYTF
>NA|TRBV7-2|many|TRBJ2-7
TGTGCCAGCAGACCGACTTACTCCTACGAGCAGTACTTC
CASRPTYSYEQYF
>NA|TRBV27|NA|TRBJ2-5
TGTGCCAGCAGTTTATCAGGGCCGGGGTTCCCTTCGTACCAAGAGACCCAGTACTTC
CASSLSGPGFPSYQETQYF
>NA|TRBV11-2|few|TRBJ2-1
TGTGCCAGCAGCTTAGGCAGGGGCACCTACAATGAGCAGTTCTTC
CASSLGRGTYNEQFF
>NA|TRBV6-1|NA|TRBJ2-7
TGTGCCAGCTCCGAACATCGGGGCGAGCAGTACTTC
CASSEHRGEQYF
>TRBD1|TRBV20-1|NA|TRBJ2-7
TGCAGTGCTACGGACAGGGGGGACTACGAGCAGTACTTC
CSATDRGDYEQYF
>TRBD1|TRBV5-1|NA|TRBJ2-5
TGCGCCAGCAGCTTGGAGGGACAGGCGGGGTACTTC
CASSLEGQAGYF
>NA|TRBV7-2|NA|TRBJ2-3
TGTGCCAGCAGCCCAAGCGGGACAGACCCCGGGGATACGCAGTATTTT
CASSPSGTDPGDTQYF
>TRBD2|TRBV30|NA|TRBJ2-3
TGTGCCTGGAGAATGAACCAAGTTAGCGGGGCTACAGATACGCAGTATTTT
CAWRMNQVSGATDTQYF
>NA|TRBV12-3/TRBV12-4|once|TRBJ2-3
TGTGCCAGCAGTTTATCAAACAGAGGCGGGTATTTT
CASSLSNRGGYF
>TRBD1|TRBV9|few|TRBJ1-2
TGTGCCAGCAGCACACCAGGGGACAGGGACTATGGCTACACCTTC
CASSTPGDRDYGYTF
>TRBD1|TRBV7-9|NA|TRBJ1-1
TGTGCCAGCAGACTGACAGGGCGGGACACTGAAGCTTTCTTT
CASRLTGRDTEAFF
>TRBD2|TRBV7-7|NA|TRBJ2-1
TGTGCCAGCAGCCCGGGTAGCGGGGGGTCCAATGAGCAGTTCTTC
CASSPGSGGSNEQFF
>NA|TRBV15|NA|TRBJ2-1
TGTGCCACCAAGGGAGGAAGAGGGCTATACAATGAGCAGTTCTTC
CATKGGRGLYNEQFF
>NA|TRBV20-1|few|TRBJ2-7
TGCAGTGTGCAGGGGACCCCCTCACACGAGCAGTACTTC
CSVQGTPSHEQYF
>TRBD1|TRBV3-1|NA|TRBJ1-2
TGTGCCAGCAGCGGAGGTAGGGGGACAGGGTCCCCTGGTAACTATGGCTACACCTTC
CASSGGRGTGSPGNYGYTF
>NA|TRBV20-1|NA|TRBJ2-7
TGCAGTGCTAGAACAGGGTCCCTCCCCGAGCAGTACTTC
CSARTGSLPEQYF
>TRBD2|TRBV28|NA|TRBJ2-1
TGTGCCAGCAGTGTGGCTAGCGGGAGAGGTGAGCAGTTCTTC
CASSVASGRGEQFF
>NA|TRBV6-4|NA|TRBJ1-4
TGTGCCAGCCCGGCCGACCATGAAAAACTGTTTTTT
CASPADHEKLFF
>NA|TRBV7-8|NA|TRBJ1-4
TGTGCCAGCAGCCTCGACAGGCAGGTCTGGGAACTGTTTTTT
CASSLDRQVWELFF